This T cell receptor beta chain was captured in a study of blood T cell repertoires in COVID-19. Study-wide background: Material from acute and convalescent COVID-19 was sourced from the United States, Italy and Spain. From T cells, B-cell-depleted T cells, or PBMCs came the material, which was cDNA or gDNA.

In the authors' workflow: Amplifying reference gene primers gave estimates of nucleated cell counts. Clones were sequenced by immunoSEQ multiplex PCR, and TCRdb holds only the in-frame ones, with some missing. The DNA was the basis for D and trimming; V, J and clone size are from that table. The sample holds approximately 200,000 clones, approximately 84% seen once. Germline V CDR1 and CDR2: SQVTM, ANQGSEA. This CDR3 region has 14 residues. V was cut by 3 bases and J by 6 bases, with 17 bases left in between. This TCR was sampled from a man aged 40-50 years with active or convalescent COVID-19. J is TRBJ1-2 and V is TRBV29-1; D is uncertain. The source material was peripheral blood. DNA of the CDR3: TGCAGCGTTGAGGGTCTTTCTCGGAGGGATGGCTACACCTTC. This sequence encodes CSVEGLSRRDGYTF.